This T cell receptor (beta chain) is drawn from a study of blood T cells in healthy people across ages. This clonotype appeared a few times. PCR was performed a second time for about 6 to 12 cycles using a sample-barcoded 5' primer and a J-beta primer mix. A single record per CDR3 protein comes from TCRdb applying MiXCR to the 5' RACE reads. The sample yields 1.5 million to 2 million distinct CDR3 sequences, roughly 30% seen once. This sequence originates from a woman in her twenties or thirties in good health. Sequenced sample: blood.

CDR3 residues: CASRKTGSEQYF. The CDR3 nucleotides read TGCGCCAGCAGGAAAACAGGGTCCGAGCAGTACTTC. This chain links TRBV10-2 with TRBJ2-4; possibly TRBD1 for D (6 bases). TRBJ2-7 matches the DNA end more closely, so the J call is doubtful. Germline CDR1 reads WSHSY; CDR2 reads SAAADI. CDR3 length equals 12 residues.